This is a list of T cell receptor beta chains from one sample in a study of cytomegalovirus exposure and HLA in healthy donors. Only in-frame clones appear in the TCRdb table, and some are missing; sequencing was by immunoSEQ multiplex PCR. The sample holds around 80,000 clones, more than 50% seen once. What was sequenced was PBMCs. The receptors were gathered from a male donor in good health and CMV-seropositive. CDR3s include the opening cysteine and the closing phenylalanine or tryptophan. D genes are given only for firm matches. The size entry is marked missing in some rows and otherwise reads once, few, many or a size class.

j_call: TRBJ1-3
v_call: TRBV19
d_call: .
clone_size: .
cdr3_aa: CASTRVSGNTIYF
cdr3_nt: TGTGCCAGTACCCGAGTCTCTGGAAACACCATATATTTT

j_call: TRBJ1-2
v_call: TRBV7-9
d_call: TRBD1
clone_size: .
cdr3_aa: CASRPGQGDYGYTF
cdr3_nt: TGTGCCAGCAGACCGGGACAGGGGGACTATGGCTACACCTTC

j_call: TRBJ2-2
v_call: TRBV4-3
d_call: TRBD2
clone_size: .
cdr3_aa: CASSLTLSGRAGGELFF
cdr3_nt: TGCGCCAGCAGCCTCACGCTTAGCGGGAGGGCGGGCGGGGAGCTGTTTTTT

j_call: TRBJ1-6
v_call: TRBV2
d_call: TRBD1
clone_size: .
cdr3_aa: CASRGDSSNSPLHF
cdr3_nt: TGTGCCAGCAGGGGGGACAGCTCTAATTCACCCCTCCACTTT

j_call: TRBJ1-4
v_call: TRBV14
d_call: TRBD1
clone_size: .
cdr3_aa: CASSHRQGLSTNEKLFF
cdr3_nt: TGTGCCAGCAGTCACAGACAGGGGTTATCAACTAATGAAAAACTGTTTTTT

j_call: TRBJ1-3
v_call: TRBV6-1
d_call: .
clone_size: few
cdr3_aa: CASSARGSSGNTIYF
cdr3_nt: TGTGCCAGCAGTGCCAGGGGCTCCTCTGGAAACACCATATATTTT

j_call: TRBJ1-2
v_call: TRBV28
d_call: .
clone_size: .
cdr3_aa: CASSPGPRDYTF
cdr3_nt: TGTGCCAGCAGTCCAGGACCCCGGGACTACACCTTC

j_call: TRBJ1-2
v_call: TRBV25-1
d_call: .
clone_size: once
cdr3_aa: CASSERGVAGYTF
cdr3_nt: TGTGCCAGCAGTGAACGGGGGGTGGCTGGCTACACCTTC

j_call: TRBJ1-4
v_call: TRBV30
d_call: .
clone_size: few
cdr3_aa: CAWSFYDSPDEKLFF
cdr3_nt: TGTGCCTGGAGTTTTTACGACAGTCCAGATGAAAAACTGTTTTTT

j_call: TRBJ1-2
v_call: TRBV9
d_call: TRBD1
clone_size: .
cdr3_aa: CASSPSPGQGAGGYTF
cdr3_nt: TGTGCCAGCAGCCCGTCACCGGGACAGGGGGCCGGAGGCTACACCTTC

j_call: TRBJ1-5
v_call: TRBV7-6
d_call: .
clone_size: once
cdr3_aa: CASSLRGGDQPQHF
cdr3_nt: TGTGCCAGCAGCTTAAGGGGTGGTGACCAGCCCCAGCATTTT

j_call: TRBJ2-7
v_call: TRBV9
d_call: TRBD2
clone_size: .
cdr3_aa: CASSPPGSGRSEQYF
cdr3_nt: TGTGCCAGCAGCCCCCCGGGTAGCGGGAGAAGTGAGCAGTACTTC

j_call: TRBJ1-2
v_call: TRBV25-1
d_call: .
clone_size: .
cdr3_aa: CASSEPAGYGYTF
cdr3_nt: TGTGCCAGCAGTGAACCGGCAGGCTATGGCTACACCTTC

j_call: TRBJ1-1
v_call: TRBV7-8
d_call: .
clone_size: .
cdr3_aa: CASSLYRVSDPNTEAFF
cdr3_nt: TGTGCCAGCAGCTTATACAGGGTGAGCGACCCGAACACTGAAGCTTTCTTT

j_call: TRBJ1-1
v_call: TRBV6-5
d_call: .
clone_size: few
cdr3_aa: CASSYSRVGNTEAFF
cdr3_nt: TGTGCCAGCAGTTACTCCCGGGTCGGGAACACTGAAGCTTTCTTT

j_call: TRBJ1-5
v_call: TRBV7-8
d_call: .
clone_size: .
cdr3_aa: CASSAGEPQHF
cdr3_nt: TGTGCCAGCAGCGCGGGGGAGCCCCAGCATTTT

j_call: TRBJ1-4
v_call: TRBV4-3
d_call: .
clone_size: .
cdr3_aa: CASSQAVGGGGEKLFF
cdr3_nt: TGCGCCAGCAGCCAAGCCGTGGGGGGAGGAGGAGAAAAACTGTTTTTT

j_call: TRBJ1-1
v_call: TRBV7-9
d_call: TRBD1
clone_size: few
cdr3_aa: CASSLAVGGNTEAFF
cdr3_nt: TGTGCCAGCAGCTTAGCGGTAGGGGGCAACACTGAAGCTTTCTTT

j_call: TRBJ1-1
v_call: TRBV5-4
d_call: .
clone_size: .
cdr3_aa: CASSPAGRNTEAFF
cdr3_nt: TGTGCCAGCAGCCCGGCGGGGCGAAACACTGAAGCTTTCTTT

j_call: TRBJ1-1
v_call: TRBV29-1
d_call: .
clone_size: .
cdr3_aa: CSVVANTEAFF
cdr3_nt: TGCAGCGTTGTGGCGAACACTGAAGCTTTCTTT

j_call: TRBJ2-1
v_call: TRBV4-3
d_call: TRBD2
clone_size: .
cdr3_aa: CASSQEGLAGYNEQFF
cdr3_nt: TGCGCCAGCAGCCAAGAGGGGCTAGCGGGGTACAATGAGCAGTTCTTC

j_call: TRBJ1-4
v_call: TRBV25-1
d_call: TRBD1
clone_size: .
cdr3_aa: CASSVSKGGQSREKLFF
cdr3_nt: TGTGCCAGCAGTGTTTCGAAGGGGGGACAGAGTCGAGAAAAACTGTTTTTT

j_call: TRBJ1-1
v_call: TRBV5-1
d_call: .
clone_size: few
cdr3_aa: CASSLGTGWENTEAFF
cdr3_nt: TGCGCCAGCAGCTTGGGTACAGGGTGGGAGAACACTGAAGCTTTCTTT

j_call: TRBJ1-1
v_call: TRBV2
d_call: .
clone_size: .
cdr3_aa: CASSDNSMNTEAFF
cdr3_nt: TGTGCCAGCAGTGATAACAGCATGAACACTGAAGCTTTCTTT

j_call: TRBJ1-5
v_call: TRBV27
d_call: .
clone_size: few
cdr3_aa: CASSLRGNQPQHF
cdr3_nt: TGTGCCAGCAGTTTGCGAGGGAATCAGCCCCAGCATTTT

j_call: TRBJ2-6
v_call: TRBV6-5
d_call: .
clone_size: .
cdr3_aa: CASSWGAGGANVLTF
cdr3_nt: TGTGCCAGCAGTTGGGGAGCTGGTGGGGCCAACGTCCTGACTTTC

j_call: TRBJ2-1
v_call: TRBV6-5
d_call: TRBD2
clone_size: few
cdr3_aa: CASSYGTSGYNEQFF
cdr3_nt: TGTGCCAGCAGTTATGGGACTAGCGGTTACAATGAGCAGTTCTTC

j_call: TRBJ1-5
v_call: TRBV28
d_call: TRBD1
clone_size: .
cdr3_aa: CASSVTGERQPQHF
cdr3_nt: TGTGCCAGCAGTGTAACAGGGGAACGACAGCCCCAGCATTTT

j_call: TRBJ1-5
v_call: TRBV2
d_call: TRBD1
clone_size: few
cdr3_aa: CASRDRVNQPQHF
cdr3_nt: TGTGCCAGCAGGGACAGGGTCAATCAGCCCCAGCATTTT

j_call: TRBJ2-2
v_call: TRBV7-2
d_call: TRBD2
clone_size: .
cdr3_aa: CASSLAGLAGDTGELFF
cdr3_nt: TGTGCCAGCAGCTTAGCCGGTCTAGCGGGAGACACCGGGGAGCTGTTTTTT

j_call: TRBJ2-4
v_call: TRBV6-5
d_call: TRBD1
clone_size: few
cdr3_aa: CASSPGQGANIQYF
cdr3_nt: TGTGCCAGCAGTCCCGGACAGGGGGCTAACATTCAGTACTTC

j_call: TRBJ1-2
v_call: TRBV6-5
d_call: TRBD1
clone_size: .
cdr3_aa: CATRPGTGVYTF
cdr3_nt: TGTGCCACCAGACCCGGGACAGGGGTTTACACCTTC

j_call: TRBJ2-7
v_call: TRBV2
d_call: .
clone_size: .
cdr3_aa: CASLGSTSYEQYF
cdr3_nt: TGTGCCAGCCTGGGGAGCACTTCCTACGAGCAGTACTTC

j_call: TRBJ2-6
v_call: TRBV18
d_call: .
clone_size: few
cdr3_aa: CASSPASSSGANVLTF
cdr3_nt: TGTGCCAGCTCACCAGCATCGAGCTCTGGGGCCAACGTCCTGACTTTC

j_call: TRBJ1-1
v_call: TRBV18
d_call: .
clone_size: few
cdr3_aa: CASSREGRQNTEAFF
cdr3_nt: TGTGCCAGCTCACGCGAAGGGAGACAGAACACTGAAGCTTTCTTT

j_call: TRBJ2-5
v_call: TRBV6-1
d_call: TRBD2
clone_size: .
cdr3_aa: CASTSGAGIQETQYF
cdr3_nt: TGTGCCAGCACCTCGGGAGCGGGGATACAAGAGACCCAGTACTTC

j_call: TRBJ1-1
v_call: TRBV28
d_call: .
clone_size: .
cdr3_aa: CASTQSETEAFF
cdr3_nt: TGTGCCAGCACGCAATCGGAGACTGAAGCTTTCTTT

j_call: TRBJ2-3
v_call: TRBV7-8
d_call: TRBD2
clone_size: .
cdr3_aa: CASSLAGLAGTTDTQYF
cdr3_nt: TGTGCCAGCAGCTTAGCGGGACTAGCGGGGACCACAGATACGCAGTATTTT

j_call: TRBJ1-4
v_call: TRBV5-1
d_call: .
clone_size: .
cdr3_aa: CASSPRTAEKLFF
cdr3_nt: TGCGCCAGCAGCCCAAGGACAGCTGAAAAACTGTTTTTT

j_call: TRBJ1-2
v_call: TRBV29-1
d_call: .
clone_size: .
cdr3_aa: CSVEEELDSYGYTF
cdr3_nt: TGCAGCGTTGAAGAAGAGTTAGATAGCTATGGCTACACCTTC

j_call: TRBJ2-6
v_call: TRBV5-1
d_call: .
clone_size: .
cdr3_aa: CASSITGSSGANVLTF
cdr3_nt: TGCGCCAGCAGCATAACAGGGAGCTCTGGGGCCAACGTCCTGACTTTC

j_call: TRBJ2-2
v_call: TRBV5-1
d_call: .
clone_size: .
cdr3_aa: CASSLYQGKAGELFF
cdr3_nt: TGCGCCAGCAGCTTGTACCAGGGGAAGGCCGGGGAGCTGTTTTTT

j_call: TRBJ1-2
v_call: TRBV5-4
d_call: TRBD1
clone_size: .
cdr3_aa: CASSPQGGARGYTF
cdr3_nt: TGTGCCAGCAGCCCACAAGGGGGCGCAAGGGGCTACACCTTC

j_call: TRBJ2-5
v_call: TRBV11-2
d_call: TRBD2
clone_size: .
cdr3_aa: CASSFGGGKVETQYF
cdr3_nt: TGTGCCAGCAGCTTTGGGGGGGGGAAGGTAGAGACCCAGTACTTC

j_call: TRBJ1-2
v_call: TRBV5-1
d_call: .
clone_size: .
cdr3_aa: CASSLESGFVNYGYTF
cdr3_nt: TGCGCCAGCAGCTTGGAGTCCGGGTTTGTAAACTATGGCTACACCTTC

j_call: TRBJ2-7
v_call: TRBV6-1
d_call: .
clone_size: .
cdr3_aa: CASSERQYEQYF
cdr3_nt: TGTGCCAGCAGTGAAAGACAGTACGAGCAGTACTTC

j_call: TRBJ2-1
v_call: TRBV29-1
d_call: TRBD2
clone_size: .
cdr3_aa: CSVELAGGPRLDNEQFF
cdr3_nt: TGCAGCGTTGAACTAGCGGGAGGTCCCCGGTTAGATAATGAGCAGTTCTTC

j_call: TRBJ1-6
v_call: TRBV30
d_call: TRBD1
clone_size: .
cdr3_aa: CAWTQLTGDNSPLHF
cdr3_nt: TGTGCCTGGACCCAATTGACAGGGGACAATTCACCCCTCCACTTT

j_call: TRBJ2-1
v_call: TRBV28
d_call: TRBD2
clone_size: .
cdr3_aa: CASRTGTSGGLTNEQFF
cdr3_nt: TGTGCCAGCAGGACCGGGACTAGCGGGGGGTTGACCAATGAGCAGTTCTTC

j_call: TRBJ1-4
v_call: TRBV4-3
d_call: .
clone_size: .
cdr3_aa: CASSQDRGGLREKLFF
cdr3_nt: TGCGCCAGCAGCCAAGATAGGGGGGGCTTGCGGGAAAAACTGTTTTTT

j_call: TRBJ2-3
v_call: TRBV7-3
d_call: .
clone_size: .
cdr3_aa: CASSFGRAEHTQYF
cdr3_nt: TGTGCCAGCAGCTTCGGTCGAGCGGAGCATACGCAGTATTTT

j_call: TRBJ1-2
v_call: TRBV30
d_call: TRBD1
clone_size: .
cdr3_aa: CAWSADREVGYTF
cdr3_nt: TGTGCCTGGAGCGCCGACAGGGAAGTTGGCTACACCTTC

j_call: TRBJ1-1
v_call: TRBV28
d_call: .
clone_size: .
cdr3_aa: CASTDSLTNTEAFF
cdr3_nt: TGTGCCAGCACGGACAGCCTAACGAACACTGAAGCTTTCTTT

j_call: TRBJ2-7
v_call: TRBV27
d_call: TRBD1
clone_size: .
cdr3_aa: CASSLPPGQGTREQYF
cdr3_nt: TGTGCCAGCAGTTTACCCCCGGGACAGGGGACGCGGGAGCAGTACTTC

j_call: TRBJ1-1
v_call: TRBV27
d_call: .
clone_size: few
cdr3_aa: CASSLSLTTEAFF
cdr3_nt: TGTGCCAGCAGTTTATCCCTAACCACTGAAGCTTTCTTT

j_call: TRBJ2-7
v_call: TRBV11-2
d_call: TRBD1
clone_size: .
cdr3_aa: CASSVPGTGLEQYF
cdr3_nt: TGTGCCAGCAGCGTTCCCGGGACAGGGCTCGAGCAGTACTTC

j_call: TRBJ2-5
v_call: TRBV28
d_call: .
clone_size: few
cdr3_aa: CASSLTGPQETQYF
cdr3_nt: TGTGCCAGCAGTTTGACAGGCCCCCAAGAGACCCAGTACTTC

j_call: TRBJ1-2
v_call: TRBV28
d_call: TRBD1
clone_size: .
cdr3_aa: CASSFGTGGLVGYGYTF
cdr3_nt: TGTGCCAGCAGTTTCGGGACAGGGGGCCTTGTTGGCTATGGCTACACCTTC

j_call: TRBJ2-2
v_call: TRBV13
d_call: TRBD1
clone_size: few
cdr3_aa: CASTPTGTDTGELFF
cdr3_nt: TGTGCCAGCACCCCGACAGGGACGGACACCGGGGAGCTGTTTTTT